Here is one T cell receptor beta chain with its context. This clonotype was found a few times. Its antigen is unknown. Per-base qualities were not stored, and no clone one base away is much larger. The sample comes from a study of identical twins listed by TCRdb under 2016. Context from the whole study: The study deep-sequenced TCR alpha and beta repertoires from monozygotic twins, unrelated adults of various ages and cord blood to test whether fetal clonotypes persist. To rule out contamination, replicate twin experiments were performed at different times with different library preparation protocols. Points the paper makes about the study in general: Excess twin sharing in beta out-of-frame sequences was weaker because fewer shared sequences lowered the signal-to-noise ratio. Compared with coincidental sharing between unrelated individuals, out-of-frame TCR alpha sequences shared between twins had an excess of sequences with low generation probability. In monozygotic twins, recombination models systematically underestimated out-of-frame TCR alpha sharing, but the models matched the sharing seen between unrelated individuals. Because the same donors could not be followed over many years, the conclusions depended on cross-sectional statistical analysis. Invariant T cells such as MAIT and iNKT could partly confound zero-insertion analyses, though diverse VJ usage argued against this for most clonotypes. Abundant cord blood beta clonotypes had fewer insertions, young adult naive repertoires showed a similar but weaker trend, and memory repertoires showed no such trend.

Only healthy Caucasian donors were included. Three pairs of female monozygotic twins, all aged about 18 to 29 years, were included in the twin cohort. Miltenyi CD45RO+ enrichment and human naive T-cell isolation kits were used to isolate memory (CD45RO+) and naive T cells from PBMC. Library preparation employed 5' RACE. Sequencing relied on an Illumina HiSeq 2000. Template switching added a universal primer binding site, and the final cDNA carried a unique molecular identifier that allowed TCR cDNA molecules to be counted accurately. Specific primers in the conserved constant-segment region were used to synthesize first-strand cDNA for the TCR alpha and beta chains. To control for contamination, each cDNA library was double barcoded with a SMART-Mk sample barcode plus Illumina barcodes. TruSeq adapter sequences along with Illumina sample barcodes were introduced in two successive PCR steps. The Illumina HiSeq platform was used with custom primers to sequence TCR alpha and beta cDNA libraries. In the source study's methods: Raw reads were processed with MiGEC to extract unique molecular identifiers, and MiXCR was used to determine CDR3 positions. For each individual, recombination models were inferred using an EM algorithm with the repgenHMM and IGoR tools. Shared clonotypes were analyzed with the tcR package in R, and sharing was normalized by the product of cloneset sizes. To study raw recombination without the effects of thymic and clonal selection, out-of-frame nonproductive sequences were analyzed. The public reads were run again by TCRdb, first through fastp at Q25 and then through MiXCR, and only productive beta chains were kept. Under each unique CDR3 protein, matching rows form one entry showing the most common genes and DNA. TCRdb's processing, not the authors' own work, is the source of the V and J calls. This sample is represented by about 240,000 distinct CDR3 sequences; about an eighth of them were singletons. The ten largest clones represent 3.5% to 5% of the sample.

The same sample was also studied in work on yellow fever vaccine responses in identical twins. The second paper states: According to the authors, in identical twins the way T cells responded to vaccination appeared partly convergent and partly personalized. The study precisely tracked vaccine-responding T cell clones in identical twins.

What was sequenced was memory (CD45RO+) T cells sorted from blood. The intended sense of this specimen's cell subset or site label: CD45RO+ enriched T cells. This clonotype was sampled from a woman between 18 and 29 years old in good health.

The DNA sequence reads TGTGCCAGCAGTTTGGGGCAGGGACTTCTCTCTGGGGCCAACGTCCTGACTTTC. It is translated as CASSLGQGLLSGANVLTF. This sequence uses TRBV12-3 or TRBV12-4 and TRBJ2-6; tentative D gene TRBD2, with 6 bases matching. The CDR3 holds 18 amino acids from the cysteine to the phenylalanine. Only the CDR3 part of the read is kept: 54 bases, read in frame from the first base. The V end loses 3 bases and the J end loses 0 bases, and a stretch of 15 bases separates them.